The 30 T cell receptor beta chains below all came from one sample that was sequenced in a study of Tregs in tolerant kidney transplant recipients. Assay used: immunoSEQ multiplex PCR; TCRdb lists only in-frame clones, some missing. This sample has roughly 250,000 clones; about four fifths occur once, and the top ten carry around 0.6%. The material sequenced was CD4+ T cells from blood. These receptors all stem from a human donor in good health.

The CDR3 spells CASSLAPRSVETQYF. The CDR3 coding sequence is TGTGCCAGCAGCTTAGCTCCAAGGAGTGTAGAGACCCAGTACTTC. The rearrangement links TRBV7-9 to TRBJ2-5; no clear D gene. The germline CDR1 and CDR2 sequences are SEHNR and FQNEAQ (reference sequence). The CDR3 length is 15 residues. V was pared by 0 bases and J by 4 bases, with 12 bases between.

This clone showed up just a few times. This chain links TRBV18 with TRBJ2-2, with a weak D call TRBD1 (6 bases). This CDR3 is 14 amino acids long. The V gene's germline CDR1 is KGHSH and CDR2 LQKENI. Deletions cut 3 bases from V and 6 bases from J, with 11 bases between. The DNA of the CDR3 is TGTGCCAGCTCACCGGGACATAGGGCCGGGGAGCTGTTTTTT. Translation gives CASSPGHRAGELFF. The variable domain in full, completed from reference TRBV18 and TRBJ2-2, reads NAGVMQNPRHLVRRRGQEARLRCSPMKGHSHVYWYRQLPEEGLKFMVYLQKENIIDESGMPKERFSAEFPKEGPSILRIQQVVRGDSAAYFCASSPGHRAGELFFGEGSRLTVL.

Turning to this clone: The sample carries other DNA sequences with the same CDR3. The rearrangement joins TRBV5-1 to TRBJ2-5; D unclear. Germline CDR1 SGHRS, CDR2 YFSETQ. This CDR3 is built from 11 residues. V lost 4 bases and J 2 bases, leaving 3 bases between the germline ends. The DNA of the CDR3 is TGCGCCAGCAGCCTTCAAGAGACCCAGTACTTC. Protein sequence: CASSLQETQYF.

This chain joins TRBV29-1 and TRBJ2-1; D is uncertain. The germline V gene has CDR1 SQVTM and CDR2 ANQGSEA. Trimming left V 5 bases short and J 7 bases short, with 6 bases between. The CDR3 sequence is 10 residues long. The CDR3 coding sequence is TGCAGCGTTCATAGGAATGAGCAGTTCTTC. Translating gives CSVHRNEQFF.

The rearrangement joins TRBV5-1 to TRBJ2-5; 10 bases are a match to TRBD2. Germline assignment: CDR1 SGHRS and CDR2 YFSETQ. The J segment lost 5 bases and the V segment lost 3 bases, leaving 4 bases of the junction unmatched. CDR3 size: 14 residues. For the CDR3, the DNA is TGCGCCAGCAGCTCCCCTAGCGGGAGCGAGACCCAGTACTTC. Protein sequence: CASSSPSGSETQYF.

V gene TRBV25-1 combines with J gene TRBJ2-3; TRBD2 aligns across 8 bases. Per germline, CDR1 MGHDK and CDR2 SYGVNS. The CDR3 has 14 residues. The trim removed 11 bases at V and 4 bases at J, leaving 11 bases unmatched. The CDR3 DNA reads as TGTGCCCGGGGGGGGTCGGGGAGACCAGATACGCAGTATTTT. This codes for CARGGSGRPDTQYF.

This clone showed up just once. This chain connects TRBV7-9 to TRBJ2-1; a possible D gene is TRBD2 (5 bases). Trimming removed 2 bases at V and 2 bases at J, with 10 bases between. The length of the CDR3 is 15 residues. The germline gives CDR1 SEHNR, CDR2 FQNEAQ (reference sequence). The CDR3 reads CASSLTPGAYNEQFF. The CDR3 coding sequence is TGTGCCAGCAGCTTAACCCCCGGGGCCTACAATGAGCAGTTCTTC.

V and J are TRBV18 and TRBJ1-1; D ambiguous. V lost 1 base to trimming and J lost 1 base, with 4 bases between them. This CDR3 has 13 amino acids. Germline values: CDR1 KGHSH, CDR2 LQKENI. The CDR3 DNA reads as TGTGCCAGCTCACCACAGGAGAACACTGAAGCTTTCTTT. Protein: CASSPQENTEAFF. The entire variable domain, with the rest obtained from reference TRBV18 and TRBJ1-1, is as follows: NAGVMQNPRHLVRRRGQEARLRCSPMKGHSHVYWYRQLPEEGLKFMVYLQKENIIDESGMPKERFSAEFPKEGPSILRIQQVVRGDSAAYFCASSPQENTEAFFGQGTRLTVV.

The V call is TRBV2, the J call TRBJ2-3; perhaps D is TRBD1 or TRBD2 (5 bases each). From germline, CDR1 is SNHLY and CDR2 FYNNEI. The length of the CDR3 is 12 residues. V dropped 11 bases and J dropped 2 bases, with 11 bases sitting between them. The CDR3 DNA reads TGTGCCGGGGGAGAGTACACAGATACGCAGTATTTT. Translating gives CAGGEYTDTQYF.

The V call is TRBV4-1, the J call TRBJ1-1; no reliable D call. CDR3 length equals 15 residues. Germline loops: CDR1 MGHRA, CDR2 YSYEKL. Trimming took off 0 bases at V and 7 bases at J, with 15 bases between the two ends. The CDR3: CASSQEFRRGHEAFF. The CDR3, as DNA: TGCGCCAGCAGCCAAGAGTTCCGACGCGGGCATGAAGCTTTCTTT.

This chain uses TRBV11-3 with TRBJ2-7; 8 bases align to TRBD2. With 1 base clipped from V and 2 bases from J, the junction kept 10 bases outside the gene matches. The CDR3 spans 17 residues. Germline loops: CDR1 SGHNT, CDR2 YENEEA. Here the CDR3 reads CASSLAGGLTAAYEQYF. In DNA form, the CDR3 reads TGTGCCAGCAGCTTAGCGGGGGGGCTAACCGCCGCCTACGAGCAGTACTTC.

This chain connects TRBV10-1 to TRBJ2-1, with a possible D match to TRBD2 (5 bases). Trimming cost V 3 bases and J 4 bases, with 10 bases left between them. The CDR3 spans 14 residues. Germline CDR1 WNHNN, CDR2 SYGVQD (reference sequence). CDR3 DNA sequence: TGCGCCAGCAGTGACAAGGACTGGTACAATGAGCAGTTCTTC. Translated, it gives CASSDKDWYNEQFF.

The CDR3 region has the DNA TGCAGCGCTGGATTGCAAAGCTCTGGGGCCAACGTCCTGACTTTC. Its protein product is CSAGLQSSGANVLTF. The rearrangement links TRBV29-1 to TRBJ2-6; D is undetermined. Per the germline V gene, CDR1 is SQVTM and CDR2 is ANQGSEA. The CDR3 extends over 15 amino acids. Trimming shortened V by 7 bases and J by 0 bases, and 13 bases separated the two germline ends. The full variable domain, with the rest looked up from reference TRBV29-1 and TRBJ2-6, is SAVISQKPSRDICQRGTSLTIQCQVDSQVTMMFWYRQQPGQSLTLIATANQGSEATYESGFVIDKFPISRPNLTFSTLTVSNMSPEDSSIYLCSAGLQSSGANVLTFGAGSRLTVL.

The table lists this clone with a count of one. CDR3 nucleotide sequence: TGTGCCAGCAGCTCTTTCGGGTTCGCGGGGGATGAAAAACTGTTTTTT. The encoded protein is CASSSFGFAGDEKLFF. The rearrangement links TRBV11-2 to TRBJ1-4; tentative D call: TRBD1 (5 bases). Germline CDR1 and CDR2: SGHAT and FQNNGV. The CDR3 is 16 amino acids. Trimming stripped 4 bases from V and 6 bases from J, with 18 bases between.

This sequence joins TRBV30 and TRBJ2-4, with D perhaps assigned TRBD1 or TRBD2 (5 bases each). Germline assignment: CDR1 GTSNPN and CDR2 SVGIG (reference sequence). The CDR3 runs 15 residues. Deletions cut 0 bases from V and 3 bases from J, with 12 bases between. The CDR3 sequence is CAWSVLGVDKNIQYF. CDR3 DNA: TGTGCCTGGAGTGTACTGGGGGTCGACAAAAACATTCAGTACTTC.

The chain has TRBV6-4 and TRBJ2-3; D unresolved. The CDR3 covers 15 residues. The V and J ends lost 3 bases and 0 bases respectively, with 10 bases between them. In germline, CDR1 is MRHNA, CDR2 SNTAGT. CDR3 coding DNA: TGTGCCAGCAGTGAAGCCCCTGGGAGCACAGATACGCAGTATTTT. This encodes CASSEAPGSTDTQYF.

DNA of the CDR3: TGTGCCAGTAGTCCAGGGGGAATCGTAGGGGGGCCTGAAGCTTTCTTT. It encodes CASSPGGIVGGPEAFF. The V and J genes are TRBV19 and TRBJ1-1; 7 bases map to TRBD1. Germline CDR1 reads LNHDA; CDR2 reads SQIVND (reference sequence). This CDR3 is built from 16 residues. V shed 5 bases and J 6 bases; nucleotides not matched to a gene: 15.

The chain carries TRBV5-1 and TRBJ1-2, with D uncertain. The ends were cut back, 1 base at V and 6 bases at J, with 13 bases in the middle. Germline V gives CDR1 SGHRS, CDR2 YFSETQ. This CDR3 is built from 14 residues. The CDR3 DNA reads as TGCGCCAGCAGCTTGCGTCAGGATTCAGATGGCTACACCTTC. Its translation is CASSLRQDSDGYTF.

This clone was recorded once. This rearrangement joins TRBV9 to TRBJ1-2; possible D gene TRBD1, 5 bases. The CDR3 consists of 15 residues. The V end lost 0 bases, the J end lost 5 bases, and 14 bases lay between the germline ends. Germline assignment: CDR1 SGDLS and CDR2 YYNGEE. In DNA, the CDR3 is TGTGCCAGCAGCGTAGTTGGGGGAGGTCGTTATGGCTACACCTTC. Its protein is CASSVVGGGRYGYTF. Supplemented by reference TRBV9 and TRBJ1-2, the full variable domain reads DSGVTQTPKHLITATGQRVTLRCSPRSGDLSVYWYQQSLDQGLQFLIQYYNGEERAKGNILERFSAQQFPDLHSELNLSSLELGDSALYFCASSVVGGGRYGYTFGSGTRLTVV.

The J gene is TRBJ2-1, the V gene TRBV7-2; D gene unclear. V shed 5 bases and J shed 9 bases, with 11 bases lying between them. Germline assignment: CDR1 SGHTA and CDR2 FQGNSA. This CDR3 is built from 12 residues. CDR3 region: CASSRMVREQFF. The DNA for the CDR3 is TGTGCCAGCAGCCGCATGGTACGTGAGCAGTTCTTC.

This chain joins TRBV9 and TRBJ2-4; D possibly matches TRBD1 or TRBD2 (5 bases each). The germline V and J ends were trimmed by 6 bases and 0 bases, with 10 bases remaining between them. Germline V gene data show CDR1 as SGDLS and CDR2 as YYNGEE. CDR3 length equals 14 residues. DNA for the CDR3: TGTGCCAGCACCTCCGGGACAGCCAAAAACATTCAGTACTTC. It translates to CASTSGTAKNIQYF.

The rearrangement joins TRBV18 to TRBJ2-3, with D maybe TRBD1 (6 bases). This CDR3 has 16 amino acids. With 3 bases removed from V and 0 bases from J, the gap between germline ends came to 13 bases. Germline CDR1 is KGHSH and CDR2 is LQKENI. As DNA, the CDR3 is TGTGCCAGCTCACCCTTCAGGGGTAGGAGCACAGATACGCAGTATTTT. This translates into CASSPFRGRSTDTQYF.

The rearrangement links TRBV11-3 to TRBJ2-5; D is ambiguous. V was trimmed by 2 bases and J by 2 bases, leaving 18 bases between them. This CDR3 region has 17 residues. CDR1 and CDR2 (germline): SGHNT, YENEEA. The CDR3 nucleotides are TGTGCCAGCAGCTTATCAACCATCCGTGGCCCTCAAGAGACCCAGTACTTC. Translation gives CASSLSTIRGPQETQYF.

The chain combines TRBV5-4 with TRBJ2-3; TRBD1 is a possible D gene (7 bases). Germline CDR1 reads SGHNT; CDR2 reads YYREEE (reference sequence). V was cut by 4 bases and J by 2 bases, with 17 bases left in between. The CDR3 runs to 16 residues. The CDR3 spells CASSRPTGDSTDTQYF. As DNA, the CDR3 is TGTGCCAGCAGCCGGCCTACAGGGGACTCCACAGATACGCAGTATTTT.

The chain couples TRBV4-1 to TRBJ2-2; TRBD1 matches at 9 bases. V shed 6 bases, J shed 6 bases, and the junction held 8 bases outside the gene matches. Germline-derived CDR1 and CDR2 are MGHRA and YSYEKL. This CDR3 is 15 amino acids long. Here the CDR3 DNA reads TGCGCCAGCAGTATCGGACAGGGGTGGGCCGGGGAGCTGTTTTTT. It yields the protein CASSIGQGWAGELFF.

The chain carries TRBV18 and TRBJ2-7; TRBD1 is a possible D gene (5 bases). Deletions cut 4 bases from V and 2 bases from J, with 12 bases between. Germline loops: CDR1 KGHSH, CDR2 LQKENI. The CDR3 totals 14 residues. CDR3 residues: CASSLQDGAYEQYF. The CDR3 DNA follows: TGTGCCAGCTCACTACAGGATGGAGCCTACGAGCAGTACTTC.

The rearrangement joins TRBV7-9 to TRBJ2-7; D is perhaps TRBD1 (5 bases). The CDR3 sequence is 14 residues long. The germline V gene encodes CDR1 SEHNR and CDR2 FQNEAQ (reference sequence). Between the trimmed V and J ends, which lost 8 bases and 7 bases, there was a span of 21 bases. The CDR3 is CASDQGELYDEQYF. The CDR3 coding sequence is TGTGCCAGCGACCAAGGGGAACTGTACGATGAGCAGTACTTC.

This rearrangement joins TRBV5-1 to TRBJ2-5, with D possibly being TRBD2 (5 bases). Germline assignment: CDR1 SGHRS and CDR2 YFSETQ. Deletions cut 0 bases from V and 5 bases from J, with 14 bases between. The CDR3 runs to 15 residues. The CDR3 DNA is TGCGCCAGCAGCTTGGGGACTCGGGCGGCGGAGACCCAGTACTTC. Its translation: CASSLGTRAAETQYF.

The gene calls are TRBV27 and TRBJ2-7, with D perhaps TRBD2 (5 bases). The CDR3 extends over 14 amino acids. CDR1 is MNHEY, CDR2 SMNVEV, per germline (reference sequence). V was trimmed by 6 bases and J by 2 bases, leaving 14 bases between them. Here the CDR3 reads CASRSKAETYEQYF. As DNA, the CDR3 is TGTGCCAGCAGATCAAAAGCGGAGACCTACGAGCAGTACTTC.

J is TRBJ2-6 and V is TRBV5-6, with 7 bases lining up with TRBD1. V shed 0 bases, J shed 1 base, and the junction held 7 bases outside the gene matches. This CDR3 contains 18 residues. Germline assignment: CDR1 SGHDT and CDR2 YYEEEE. CDR3 coding DNA: TGTGCCAGCAGCTTGGTCCAGGGGGTAGTTTCTGGGGCCAACGTCCTGACTTTC. This gives the protein CASSLVQGVVSGANVLTF.